The T cell receptor beta chain under discussion was sequenced for a study of cytomegalovirus exposure and HLA in healthy donors. Regarding the study as a whole: In vitro confirmation showed a few CMV-associated chains to be CMV antigen specific. HLA alleles showed associations with 15,000 to 20,000 TCR beta sequences in a later analysis, at a 0.05 false discovery rate.

In regard to this clone: Its antigen remains unknown.

The PCR used 60 Vbeta and 13 Jbeta primers. Assay used: immunoSEQ multiplex PCR; TCRdb lists only in-frame clones, some missing. The sample totals under 45,000 clones; its top ten clones hold around 3.8%. Germline loops: CDR1 MDHEN, CDR2 SYDVKM. The CDR3 loop spans 12 amino acids. V lost 3 bases and J 7 bases, leaving 7 bases between the germline ends. The rearrangement joins TRBV28 to TRBJ1-3, with no clear D. Source material: PBMCs. The source is a male donor in good health and CMV-seronegative. The CDR3 nucleotides are TGTGCCAGCAGTTTTGACAAGAACACCATATATTTT. Its translation is CASSFDKNTIYF.